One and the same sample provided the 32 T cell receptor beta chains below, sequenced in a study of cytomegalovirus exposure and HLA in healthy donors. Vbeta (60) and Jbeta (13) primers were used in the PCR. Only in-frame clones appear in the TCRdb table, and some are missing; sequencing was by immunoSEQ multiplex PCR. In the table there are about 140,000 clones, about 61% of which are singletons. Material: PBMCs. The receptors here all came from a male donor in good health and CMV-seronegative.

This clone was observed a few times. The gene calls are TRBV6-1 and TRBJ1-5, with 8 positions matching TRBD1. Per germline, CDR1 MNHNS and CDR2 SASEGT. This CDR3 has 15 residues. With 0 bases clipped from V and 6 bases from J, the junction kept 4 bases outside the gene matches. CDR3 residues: CASSEADRAGQPQHF. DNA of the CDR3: TGTGCCAGCAGTGAAGCGGACAGGGCCGGTCAGCCCCAGCATTTT.

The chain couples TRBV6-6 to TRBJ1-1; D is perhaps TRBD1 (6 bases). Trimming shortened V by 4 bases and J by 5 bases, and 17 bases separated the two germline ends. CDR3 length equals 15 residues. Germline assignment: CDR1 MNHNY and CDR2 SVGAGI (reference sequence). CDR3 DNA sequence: TGTGCCAGCAGTTCGACTGGGGGGGGCCGGACTGAAGCTTTCTTT. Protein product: CASSSTGGGRTEAFF.

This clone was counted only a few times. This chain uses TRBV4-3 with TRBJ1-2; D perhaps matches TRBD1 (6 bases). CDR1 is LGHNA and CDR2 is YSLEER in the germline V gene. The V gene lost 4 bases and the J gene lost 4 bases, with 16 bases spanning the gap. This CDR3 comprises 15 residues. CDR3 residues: CASSPNRASRYGYTF. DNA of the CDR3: TGCGCCAGCAGCCCCAACAGGGCTTCGCGCTATGGCTACACCTTC.

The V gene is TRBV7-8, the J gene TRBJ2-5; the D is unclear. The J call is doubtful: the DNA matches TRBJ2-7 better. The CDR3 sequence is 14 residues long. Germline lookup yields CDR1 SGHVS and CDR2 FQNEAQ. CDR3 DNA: TGTGCCAGCAGCTTAGGGCAGTGGGCCTACGAGCAGTACTTC. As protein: CASSLGQWAYEQYF.

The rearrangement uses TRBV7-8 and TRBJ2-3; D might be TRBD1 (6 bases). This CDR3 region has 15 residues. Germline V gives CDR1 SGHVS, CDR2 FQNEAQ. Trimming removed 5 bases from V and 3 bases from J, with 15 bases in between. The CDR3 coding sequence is TGTGCCAGCAGCCCCCTCAGGGGCCCGACAGATACGCAGTATTTT. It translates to CASSPLRGPTDTQYF.

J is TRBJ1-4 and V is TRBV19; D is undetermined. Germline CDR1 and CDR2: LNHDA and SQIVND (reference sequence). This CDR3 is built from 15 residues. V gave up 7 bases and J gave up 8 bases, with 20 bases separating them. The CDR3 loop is CASTLSAGFLEKLFF. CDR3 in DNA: TGTGCCAGTACACTATCGGCGGGTTTTTTGGAAAAACTGTTTTTT.

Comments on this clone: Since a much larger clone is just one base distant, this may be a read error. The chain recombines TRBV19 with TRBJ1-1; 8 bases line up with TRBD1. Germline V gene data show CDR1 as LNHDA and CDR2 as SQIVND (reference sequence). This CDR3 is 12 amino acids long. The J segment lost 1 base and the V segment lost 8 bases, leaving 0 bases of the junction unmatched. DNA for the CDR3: TGTGCCAGTGGGACAGGGAACACTGAAGCTTTCTTT. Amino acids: CASGTGNTEAFF.

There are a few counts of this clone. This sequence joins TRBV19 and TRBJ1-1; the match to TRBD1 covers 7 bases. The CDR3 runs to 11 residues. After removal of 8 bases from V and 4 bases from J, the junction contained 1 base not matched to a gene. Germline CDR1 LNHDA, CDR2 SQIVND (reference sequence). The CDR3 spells CASQGGTEAFF. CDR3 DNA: TGTGCCAGTCAGGGGGGCACTGAAGCTTTCTTT.

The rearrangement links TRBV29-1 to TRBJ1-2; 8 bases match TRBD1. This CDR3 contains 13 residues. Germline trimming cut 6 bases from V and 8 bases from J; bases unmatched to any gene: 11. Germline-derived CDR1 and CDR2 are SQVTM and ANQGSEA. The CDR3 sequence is CSVDQGASGGYTF. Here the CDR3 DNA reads TGCAGCGTAGACCAGGGGGCCTCGGGAGGCTACACCTTC.

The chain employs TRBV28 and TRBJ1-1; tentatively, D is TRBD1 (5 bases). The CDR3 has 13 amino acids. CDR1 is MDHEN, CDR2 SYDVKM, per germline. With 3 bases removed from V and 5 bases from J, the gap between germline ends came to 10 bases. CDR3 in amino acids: CASSFIGGTEAFF. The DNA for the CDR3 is TGTGCCAGCAGTTTCATCGGGGGGACTGAAGCTTTCTTT.

For the CDR3, the DNA is TGTGCCAGCAGCGCAACGGGACAGCCCGACAATGAGCAGTTCTTC. Its protein product is CASSATGQPDNEQFF. The rearrangement uses TRBV7-6 and TRBJ2-1; 7 bases match TRBD1. Germline CDR1 and CDR2: SGHVS and FNYEAQ. V was clipped by 5 bases and J by 5 bases; unmatched bases: 9. The CDR3 extends over 15 amino acids.

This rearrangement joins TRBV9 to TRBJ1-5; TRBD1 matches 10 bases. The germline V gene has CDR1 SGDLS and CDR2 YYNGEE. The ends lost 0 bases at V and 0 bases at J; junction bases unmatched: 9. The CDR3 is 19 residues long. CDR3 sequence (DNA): TGTGCCAGCAGCGTAGTTGGGGACAGGGGCTACGATAGCAATCAGCCCCAGCATTTT. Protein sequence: CASSVVGDRGYDSNQPQHF.

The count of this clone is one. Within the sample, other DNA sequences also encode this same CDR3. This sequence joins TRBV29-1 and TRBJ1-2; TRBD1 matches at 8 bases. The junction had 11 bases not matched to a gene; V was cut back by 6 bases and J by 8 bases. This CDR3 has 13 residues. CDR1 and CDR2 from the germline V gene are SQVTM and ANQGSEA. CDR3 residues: CSVGQGAYRGYTF. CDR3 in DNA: TGCAGCGTCGGACAGGGAGCTTATCGAGGCTACACCTTC.

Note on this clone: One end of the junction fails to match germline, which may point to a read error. The CDR3 nucleotides are TGCGCCAGCAGCCCCCCCAGAGGGGAGGGTCTCGGGGACACTAAAGCTTTCTTT. Encoded protein: CASSPPRGEGLGDTKAFF. This sequence joins TRBV4-1 and TRBJ1-1; D is possibly TRBD1 (6 bases). This CDR3 is built from 18 residues. In germline, CDR1 is MGHRA, CDR2 YSYEKL.

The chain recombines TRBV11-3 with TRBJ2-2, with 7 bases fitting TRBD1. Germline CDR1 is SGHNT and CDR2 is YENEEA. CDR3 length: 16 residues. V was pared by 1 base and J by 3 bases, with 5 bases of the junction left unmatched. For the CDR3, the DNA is TGTGCCAGCAGCTTAGGGGGACAGACCTACACCGGGGAGCTGTTTTTT. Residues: CASSLGGQTYTGELFF. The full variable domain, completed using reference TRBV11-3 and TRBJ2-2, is EAGVVQSPRYKIIEKKQPVAFWCNPISGHNTLYWYLQNLGQGPELLIRYENEEAVDDSQLPKDRFSAERLKGVDSTLKIQPAELGDSAVYLCASSLGGQTYTGELFFGEGSRLTVL.

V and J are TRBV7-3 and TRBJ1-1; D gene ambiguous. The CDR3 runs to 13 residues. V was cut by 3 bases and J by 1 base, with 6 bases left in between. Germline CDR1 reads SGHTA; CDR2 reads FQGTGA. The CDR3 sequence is CASSLSWNTEAFF. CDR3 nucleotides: TGTGCCAGCAGCTTGAGTTGGAACACTGAAGCTTTCTTT.

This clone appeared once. CDR3 DNA sequence: TGTGCCATCAGTGAGTCCGGTACGGAGGAGCAGTTCTTC. Translation: CAISESGTEEQFF. V usage is TRBV10-3 and J usage is TRBJ2-1; no firm D call. V was clipped by 0 bases and J by 10 bases, with 10 bases between them. There are 13 residues in the CDR3. From germline, CDR1 is ENHRY and CDR2 SYGVKD.

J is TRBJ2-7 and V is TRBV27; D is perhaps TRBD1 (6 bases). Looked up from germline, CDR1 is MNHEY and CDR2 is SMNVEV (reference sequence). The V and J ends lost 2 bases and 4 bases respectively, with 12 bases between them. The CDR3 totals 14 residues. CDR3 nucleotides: TGTGCCAGCAGTTTAACTTCACAGGGATACGAGCAGTACTTC. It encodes CASSLTSQGYEQYF.

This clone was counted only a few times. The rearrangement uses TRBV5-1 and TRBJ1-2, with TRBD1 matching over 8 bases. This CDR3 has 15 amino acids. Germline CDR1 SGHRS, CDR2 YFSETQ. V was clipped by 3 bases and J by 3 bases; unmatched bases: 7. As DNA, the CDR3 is TGCGCCAGCAGCTCTACGACAGGGGCGGACTATGGCTACACCTTC. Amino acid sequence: CASSSTTGADYGYTF.

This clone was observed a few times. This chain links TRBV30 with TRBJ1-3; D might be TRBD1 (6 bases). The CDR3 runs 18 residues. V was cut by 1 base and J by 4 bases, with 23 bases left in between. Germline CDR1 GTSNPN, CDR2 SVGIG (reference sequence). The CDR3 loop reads CAWSGSRTARYYGNTIYF. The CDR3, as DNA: TGTGCCTGGAGTGGGAGCCGGACAGCCCGCTATTACGGAAACACCATATATTTT.

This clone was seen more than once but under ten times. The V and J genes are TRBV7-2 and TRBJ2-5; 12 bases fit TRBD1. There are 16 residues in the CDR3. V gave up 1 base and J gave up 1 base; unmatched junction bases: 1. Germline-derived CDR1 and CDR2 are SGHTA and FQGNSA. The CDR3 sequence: CASSLGDRGLQETQYF. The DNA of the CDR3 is TGTGCCAGCAGCTTAGGGGACAGGGGGCTCCAAGAGACCCAGTACTTC.

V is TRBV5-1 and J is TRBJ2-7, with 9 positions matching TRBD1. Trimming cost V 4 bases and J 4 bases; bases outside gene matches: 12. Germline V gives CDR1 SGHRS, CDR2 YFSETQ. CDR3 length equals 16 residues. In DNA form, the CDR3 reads TGCGCCAGCAGCCCTCTCCCGACAGGGGGGTTTTACGAGCAGTACTTC. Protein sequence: CASSPLPTGGFYEQYF.

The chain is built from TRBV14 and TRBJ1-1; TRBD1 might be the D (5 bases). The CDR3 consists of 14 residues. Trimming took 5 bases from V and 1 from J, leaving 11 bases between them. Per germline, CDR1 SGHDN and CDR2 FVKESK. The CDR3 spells CASSTPTENTEAFF. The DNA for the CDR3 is TGTGCCAGCAGCACCCCGACAGAGAACACTGAAGCTTTCTTT.

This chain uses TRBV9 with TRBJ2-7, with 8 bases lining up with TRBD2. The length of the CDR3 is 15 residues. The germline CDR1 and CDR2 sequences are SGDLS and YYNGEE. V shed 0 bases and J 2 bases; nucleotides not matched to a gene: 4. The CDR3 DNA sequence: TGTGCCAGCAGCGTAGGACCAGCGGGGGCCTACGAGCAGTACTTC. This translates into CASSVGPAGAYEQYF.

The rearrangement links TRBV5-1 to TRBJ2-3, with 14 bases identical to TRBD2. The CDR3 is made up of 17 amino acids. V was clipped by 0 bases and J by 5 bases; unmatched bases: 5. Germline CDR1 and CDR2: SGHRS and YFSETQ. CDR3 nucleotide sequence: TGCGCCAGCAGCTTGGGACTAGCGGGGGGGCCTGTAGATACGCAGTATTTT. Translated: CASSLGLAGGPVDTQYF.

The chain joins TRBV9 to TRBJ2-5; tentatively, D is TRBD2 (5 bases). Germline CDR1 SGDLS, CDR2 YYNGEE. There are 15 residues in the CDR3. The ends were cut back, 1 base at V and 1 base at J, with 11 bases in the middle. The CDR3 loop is CASSVKSSLQETQYF. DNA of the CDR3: TGTGCCAGCAGCGTAAAGTCTAGCCTCCAAGAGACCCAGTACTTC.

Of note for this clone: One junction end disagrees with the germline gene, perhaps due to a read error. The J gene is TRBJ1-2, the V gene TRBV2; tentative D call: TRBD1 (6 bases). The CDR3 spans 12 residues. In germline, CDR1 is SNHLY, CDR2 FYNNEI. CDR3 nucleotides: TGTGCCAGCAGACAGGGCGCCTATGGCTACCCCTTC. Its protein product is CASRQGAYGYPF. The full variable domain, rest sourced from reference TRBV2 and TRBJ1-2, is EPEVTQTPSHQVTQMGQEVILRCVPISNHLYFYWYRQILGQKVEFLVSFYNNEISEKSEIFDDQFSVERPDGSNFTLKIRSTKLEDSAMYFCASRQGAYGYPFGSGTRLTVV.

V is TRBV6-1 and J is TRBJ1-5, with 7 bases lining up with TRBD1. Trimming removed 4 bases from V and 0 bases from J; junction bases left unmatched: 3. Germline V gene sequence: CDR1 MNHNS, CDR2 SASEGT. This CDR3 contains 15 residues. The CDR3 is CASSAGTDSNQPQHF. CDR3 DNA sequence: TGTGCCAGCAGTGCGGGGACAGATAGCAATCAGCCCCAGCATTTT.

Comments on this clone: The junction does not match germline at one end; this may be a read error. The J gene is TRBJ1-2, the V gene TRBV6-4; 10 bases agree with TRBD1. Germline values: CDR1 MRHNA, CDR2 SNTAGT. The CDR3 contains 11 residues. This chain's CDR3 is CASRGQGSSVF. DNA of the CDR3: TGTGCCAGCAGGGGACAGGGGAGCTCCGTCTTC.

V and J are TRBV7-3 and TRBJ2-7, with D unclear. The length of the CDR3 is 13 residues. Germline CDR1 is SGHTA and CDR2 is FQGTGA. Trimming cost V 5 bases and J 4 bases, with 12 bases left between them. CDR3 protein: CASSPFRSYEQYF. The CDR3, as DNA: TGTGCCAGCAGCCCCTTCCGTTCTTACGAGCAGTACTTC.

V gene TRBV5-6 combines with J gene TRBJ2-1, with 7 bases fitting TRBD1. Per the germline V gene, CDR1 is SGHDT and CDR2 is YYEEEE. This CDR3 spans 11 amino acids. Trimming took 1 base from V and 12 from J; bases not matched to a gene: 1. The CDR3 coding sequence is TGTGCCAGCAGCTTGAGGGGGCTGCAGTTCTTC. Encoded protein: CASSLRGLQFF.

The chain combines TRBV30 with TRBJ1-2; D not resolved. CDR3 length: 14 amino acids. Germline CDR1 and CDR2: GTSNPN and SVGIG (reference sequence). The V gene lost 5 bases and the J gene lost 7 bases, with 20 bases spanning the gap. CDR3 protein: CAWAHAGRESGYTF. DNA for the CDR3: TGTGCCTGGGCCCACGCCGGGAGGGAGAGTGGCTACACCTTC.